One sample yielded the 2 T cell receptor beta chains listed below, sequenced in a study of identical twins' blood T cells. Each CDR3 protein gets one entry after TCRdb re-called the 5' RACE reads with MiXCR. The sample yields roughly 340,000 distinct CDR3 sequences, 28% seen once. Sequencing was performed on PBMCs. The receptors come from a woman aged 18 to 50 in good health.

The sample holds a few counts of this clonotype. The chain carries TRBV10-3 and TRBJ1-1, with D uncertain. Germline lookup yields CDR1 ENHRY and CDR2 SYGVKD. This CDR3 has 15 residues. V dropped 2 bases and J dropped 3 bases, with 13 bases sitting between them. The DNA of the CDR3 is TGTGCCATCAGTGAGAGGGTGGCAGAATACACTGAAGCTTTCTTT. This translates into CAISERVAEYTEAFF.

This chain links TRBV5-4 with TRBJ1-1; D ambiguous. Trimming took 0 bases from V and 0 from J, leaving 9 bases between them. The CDR3 has 15 residues. Germline loops: CDR1 SGHNT, CDR2 YYREEE (reference sequence). In nucleotides, the CDR3 is TGTGCCAGCAGCTTGGAGGCGGGCTTGAACACTGAAGCTTTCTTT. Amino acid sequence: CASSLEAGLNTEAFF.